This T cell receptor (beta chain) was obtained from a study of T cell repertoires in cytomegalovirus infection. Looking at the study overall: Matching HLA type and CMV infection were both indicated by public TCR beta signatures.

This clonotype occurred many times. Its cognate antigen is unknown. TCRdb passed the reads through MiXCR, listing each CDR3 protein once. The sample has about 740,000 distinct CDR3 sequences; 35% to 45% are singletons. V gave up 4 bases and J gave up 3 bases, with 6 bases separating them. This CDR3 has 13 amino acids. Points from the study as a whole: The study identified carriers of CMV plus the relevant HLA from cumulative public TCR beta family frequency. HLA-C-restricted TCR beta clonotypes specific for CMV led the ex vivo response.

The gene calls are TRBV12-3 or TRBV12-4 and TRBJ2-2, with D uncertain. This receptor was taken from a human donor in good health (CMV status not recorded). Some clones in this sample may be carry-over from other donors' samples. The sequenced material came from PBMCs. CDR3 coding DNA: TGTGCCAGCAGTTACAGCGACACCGGGGAGCTGTTTTTT. This encodes CASSYSDTGELFF.